This T cell receptor beta chain was retrieved from a study of blood T cell repertoires in COVID-19. Overall study context: Material from acute and convalescent COVID-19 was sourced from the United States, Italy and Spain. Sources were T cells, B-cell-depleted T cells, or PBMCs; the material itself was cDNA or gDNA.

As processed by the authors: By means of reference gene primer amplification, nucleated cell counts were estimated. Measured with immunoSEQ multiplex PCR; TCRdb has only the in-frame clones, and not every one. V and J calls and clone size are as listed in that table; D and trimming were resolved from the DNA. The sample has more than 65,000 clones, approximately 90% seen once; the top ten hold more than 8%. This clone was observed a handful of times. What was sequenced was peripheral blood. This clonotype originated in a human donor in a cohort sampled during active COVID-19.

CDR3 region: CASSSLMRNSPLHF. DNA for the CDR3: TGTGCCAGCAGCTCCCTAATGAGGAATTCACCCCTCCACTTT. V and J are TRBV7-9 and TRBJ1-6; D unclear. Trimming pared 4 bases from V and 7 bases from J, leaving 11 bases between. Germline loops: CDR1 SEHNR, CDR2 FQNEAQ (reference sequence). The CDR3 spans 14 residues. The variable domain in full, with the rest retrieved from reference TRBV7-9 and TRBJ1-6, is DTGVSQNPRHKITKRGQNVTFRCDPISEHNRLYWYRQTLGQGPEFLTYFQNEAQLEKSRLLSDRFSAERPKGSFSTLEIQRTEQGDSAMYLCASSSLMRNSPLHFGNGTRLTVT.